This passage covers 30 T cell receptor beta chains from one sample sequenced in a study of cytomegalovirus exposure and HLA in healthy donors. Assay: immunoSEQ multiplex PCR; the TCRdb copy retains only in-frame clones and omits some. The data hold approximately 140,000 clones, with around 84% observed a single time. Sequences were obtained from PBMCs. These TCRs come from a man aged 18 to 35 in good health and CMV-seropositive.

The V call is TRBV2, the J call TRBJ2-2; TRBD2 might be the D (5 bases). Germline loops: CDR1 SNHLY, CDR2 FYNNEI. Trimming pared 4 bases from V and 5 bases from J, leaving 17 bases between. This CDR3 region has 16 residues. The CDR3 here is CASSAYSPEVTGELFF. Written as DNA, the CDR3 is TGTGCCAGCAGTGCCTACAGCCCGGAGGTGACCGGGGAGCTGTTTTTT.

The chain recombines TRBV7-8 with TRBJ2-2; 9 nucleotides agree with TRBD1. Germline values: CDR1 SGHVS, CDR2 FQNEAQ. With 4 bases clipped from V and 5 bases from J, the junction kept 26 bases outside the gene matches. This CDR3 has 22 amino acids. This CDR3 reads CASSSRLVGGQGPRKSTGELFF. The DNA for the CDR3 is TGTGCCAGCAGCTCAAGGCTGGTCGGGGGACAGGGTCCTCGTAAGTCAACCGGGGAGCTGTTTTTT.

This rearrangement joins TRBV6-6 to TRBJ1-1; tentative D call: TRBD1 (6 bases). V lost 2 bases and J 4 bases, leaving 11 bases between the germline ends. CDR3 length equals 14 residues. Germline V gene sequence: CDR1 MNHNY, CDR2 SVGAGI (reference sequence). The CDR3 coding sequence is TGTGCCAGCAGTTACCCACAGGGTGGCACTGAAGCTTTCTTT. It translates to CASSYPQGGTEAFF.

This chain uses TRBV2 with TRBJ2-1; D possibly corresponds to TRBD2 (8 bases). Between the trimmed V and J ends, which lost 3 bases and 4 bases, there was a span of 16 bases. CDR3 length: 16 amino acids. Per the germline V gene, CDR1 is SNHLY and CDR2 is FYNNEI. Here the CDR3 reads CASSEGQRESYNEQFF. CDR3 sequence (DNA): TGTGCCAGCAGTGAGGGACAGCGGGAGTCTTACAATGAGCAGTTCTTC.

This chain uses TRBV11-2 with TRBJ2-1; 8 nucleotides agree with TRBD1. Germline CDR1 SGHAT, CDR2 FQNNGV. Trimming removed 5 bases from V and 8 bases from J; junction bases left unmatched: 8. This CDR3 region has 14 residues. The CDR3: CASSRQGNGDEQFF. The DNA for the CDR3 is TGTGCCAGCAGCCGACAGGGGAATGGGGATGAGCAGTTCTTC.

This clone has only a few counts. The chain recombines TRBV19 with TRBJ1-1; 7 bases are shared with TRBD1. Germline CDR1 and CDR2: LNHDA and SQIVND (reference sequence). The CDR3 extends over 14 amino acids. The V segment lost 6 bases and the J segment 7 bases; nucleotides outside the gene matches: 11. This CDR3 reads CASRNSRGRGEAFF. The CDR3 coding sequence is TGTGCCAGTAGGAACTCCAGGGGGAGAGGTGAAGCTTTCTTT.

The chain combines TRBV30 with TRBJ1-5; 8 bases match TRBD1. The ends lost 5 bases at V and 6 bases at J; junction bases unmatched: 3. The germline V gene encodes CDR1 GTSNPN and CDR2 SVGIG (reference sequence). The CDR3 runs 12 residues. This chain's CDR3 is CAWDRGAQPQHF. The CDR3 coding sequence is TGTGCCTGGGACAGGGGTGCTCAGCCCCAGCATTTT. Using reference TRBV30 and TRBJ1-5 for the parts outside the CDR3, the full variable domain is SQTIHQWPATLVQPVGSPLSLECTVEGTSNPNLYWYRQAAGRGLQLLFYSVGIGQISSEVPQNLSASRPQDRQFILSSKKLLLSDSGFYLCAWDRGAQPQHFGDGTRLSIL.

This chain uses TRBV7-9 with TRBJ1-6; D is unresolved. The CDR3 covers 15 residues. Per germline, CDR1 SEHNR and CDR2 FQNEAQ (reference sequence). Trimming left V 1 base short and J 7 bases short, with 11 bases between. CDR3 DNA sequence: TGTGCCAGCAGCTTAGTTCGGCAGGTGAATTCACCCCTCCACTTT. Protein product: CASSLVRQVNSPLHF.

This clone was found once. J is TRBJ1-1 and V is TRBV5-1; the D is unclear. V gave up 4 bases and J gave up 2 bases, with 21 bases separating them. CDR1 and CDR2 (germline): SGHRS, YFSETQ. The CDR3 contains 17 residues. This CDR3 is CASSPPRGRTLNTEAFF. CDR3 bases: TGCGCCAGCAGCCCCCCTAGAGGCCGTACTTTAAACACTGAAGCTTTCTTT.

Comments on this clone: The same CDR3 can be traced to other DNA sequences in this sample. The rearrangement uses TRBV9 and TRBJ2-1, with TRBD1 matching over 9 bases. Germline V CDR1 and CDR2: SGDLS, YYNGEE. The CDR3 loop spans 15 amino acids. V gave up 2 bases and J gave up 3 bases; unmatched junction bases: 3. For the CDR3, the DNA is TGTGCCAGCAGCGTCGCGGGACAGGGCTACAATGAGCAGTTCTTC. Its protein product is CASSVAGQGYNEQFF.

This chain uses TRBV7-2 with TRBJ2-2, with a possible D match to TRBD2 (6 bases). Germline CDR1 and CDR2: SGHTA and FQGNSA. This CDR3 spans 15 amino acids. The V end lost 2 bases, the J end lost 5 bases, and 12 bases lay between the germline ends. The CDR3 is CASSLRGGETGELFF. As DNA, the CDR3 is TGTGCCAGCAGCTTAAGGGGCGGGGAGACCGGGGAGCTGTTTTTT.

This chain connects TRBV4-1 to TRBJ2-7, with 7 nucleotides matching TRBD1. Germline values: CDR1 MGHRA, CDR2 YSYEKL. This CDR3 contains 15 residues. V shed 5 bases, J shed 3 bases, and the junction held 10 bases outside the gene matches. The CDR3 is CASSSTTGTVYEQYF. CDR3 bases: TGCGCCAGCAGCAGTACCACCGGGACAGTCTACGAGCAGTACTTC.

This chain uses TRBV7-9 with TRBJ2-7; D perhaps matches TRBD2 (6 bases). V dropped 1 base and J dropped 3 bases, with 10 bases sitting between them. Germline CDR1 is SEHNR and CDR2 is FQNEAQ (reference sequence). This CDR3 spans 14 amino acids. As DNA, the CDR3 is TGTGCCAGCAGCTTAGTAGACGGGGGCTACGAGCAGTACTTC. Translating gives CASSLVDGGYEQYF.

The J gene is TRBJ2-1, the V gene TRBV7-9; TRBD1 aligns across 8 bases. The germline CDR1 and CDR2 sequences are SEHNR and FQNEAQ (reference sequence). J was trimmed by 10 bases and V by 5 bases; bases with no gene match: 4. The length of the CDR3 is 12 residues. The DNA for the CDR3 is TGTGCCAGCAGCCCGACAGGGGACGAGCAGTTCTTC. It yields the protein CASSPTGDEQFF.

In DNA, the CDR3 is TGCAGCGTGGGAGGGGGTATCCTAGGCACAGATACGCAGTATTTT. It is translated as CSVGGGILGTDTQYF. The chain couples TRBV29-1 to TRBJ2-3; the D gene is possibly TRBD2 (7 bases). The V end lost 6 bases, the J end lost 1 base, and 17 bases lay between the germline ends. The CDR3 loop spans 15 amino acids. Germline CDR1 and CDR2: SQVTM and ANQGSEA.

The chain couples TRBV7-8 to TRBJ2-7, with 9 bases aligning to TRBD1. CDR3 length: 15 residues. Germline V gene data show CDR1 as SGHVS and CDR2 as FQNEAQ. V shed 5 bases, J shed 3 bases, and the junction held 8 bases outside the gene matches. The CDR3 here is CASSETGGDFYEQYF. Here the CDR3 DNA reads TGTGCCAGCAGCGAGACAGGGGGTGATTTCTACGAGCAGTACTTC. Full variable domain (outside the CDR3, taken from reference TRBV7-8 and TRBJ2-7): GAGVSQSPRYKVAKRGQDVALRCDPISGHVSLFWYQQALGQGPEFLTYFQNEAQLDKSGLPSDRFFAERPEGSVSTLKIQRTQQEDSAVYLCASSETGGDFYEQYFGPGTRLTVT.

The V and J genes are TRBV18 and TRBJ1-6; tentatively, D is TRBD1 (6 bases). The germline V gene encodes CDR1 KGHSH and CDR2 LQKENI. V was trimmed by 2 bases and J by 7 bases, leaving 12 bases between them. The CDR3 is 15 amino acids. The CDR3 DNA sequence: TGTGCCAGCTCACCAAGACAGGTGGGGAATTCACCCCTCCACTTT. Amino acid sequence: CASSPRQVGNSPLHF.

V is TRBV15 and J is TRBJ1-4; D is possibly TRBD1 (5 bases). In germline, CDR1 is LNHNV, CDR2 YYDKDF (reference sequence). The CDR3 spans 17 residues. Trimming left V 1 base short and J 7 bases short, with 19 bases between. The CDR3 loop reads CATSRGSRYERGEKLFF. The CDR3 bases are TGTGCCACCAGCAGAGGGTCGAGATACGAAAGGGGTGAAAAACTGTTTTTT.

The rearrangement joins TRBV7-2 to TRBJ1-5; unclear D gene. The CDR3 runs to 15 residues. Germline loops: CDR1 SGHTA, CDR2 FQGNSA. Trimming removed 4 bases at V and 4 bases at J, with 14 bases between. The CDR3 DNA reads TGTGCCAGCAGCTCACACCGACTTCTAAATCAGCCCCAGCATTTT. The encoded protein is CASSSHRLLNQPQHF.

This clone was seen more than once but under ten times. The chain recombines TRBV10-1 with TRBJ2-1, with 11 bases identical to TRBD2. V dropped 6 bases and J dropped 14; count of bases not matched to a gene: 6. This CDR3 contains 12 residues. Per germline, CDR1 WNHNN and CDR2 SYGVQD (reference sequence). CDR3 sequence reads: CASRATSGVEFF. The CDR3 DNA sequence: TGCGCCAGCAGAGCGACTAGCGGGGTCGAGTTCTTC.

The J gene is TRBJ1-4, the V gene TRBV9; maybe TRBD1 (6 bases). V gave up 3 bases and J gave up 8 bases, with 23 bases separating them. The CDR3 extends over 17 amino acids. Germline CDR1 reads SGDLS; CDR2 reads YYNGEE. As DNA, the CDR3 is TGTGCCAGCAGCGAGAGGGGGAGCAGGGGCGTGCGGGAAAAACTGTTTTTT. Its protein is CASSERGSRGVREKLFF.

The chain is built from TRBV5-4 and TRBJ2-5, with D tentatively TRBD2 (5 bases). The CDR3 contains 14 residues. Germline V gives CDR1 SGHNT, CDR2 YYREEE (reference sequence). With 0 bases removed from V and 2 bases from J, the gap between germline ends came to 8 bases. CDR3 in amino acids: CASSLATGQETQYF. CDR3 in DNA: TGTGCCAGCAGCTTGGCCACGGGGCAAGAGACCCAGTACTTC.

This sequence joins TRBV2 and TRBJ2-7; 8 nucleotides match TRBD1. The J segment lost 2 bases and the V segment lost 1 base, leaving 4 bases of the junction unmatched. Germline lookup yields CDR1 SNHLY and CDR2 FYNNEI. The CDR3 sequence is 15 residues long. The CDR3 region has the DNA TGTGCCAGCAGTGAAGAAGGACAGGGAGCCTACGAGCAGTACTTC. Protein sequence: CASSEEGQGAYEQYF.

The chain carries TRBV5-1 and TRBJ2-2; possibly TRBD2 for D (5 bases). This CDR3 comprises 14 residues. CDR1 and CDR2 (germline): SGHRS, YFSETQ. The germline V and J ends were trimmed by 8 bases and 2 bases, with 13 bases remaining between them. CDR3 region: CASMGVLNTGELFF. CDR3 nucleotides: TGCGCCAGTATGGGAGTTTTAAACACCGGGGAGCTGTTTTTT.

This chain joins TRBV4-2 and TRBJ2-3; D unresolved. Trimming left V 1 base short and J 4 bases short, with 9 bases between. Germline V gives CDR1 LGHNA, CDR2 YNFKEQ. The length of the CDR3 is 14 residues. As DNA, the CDR3 is TGTGCCAGCAGCCAAGTAACGAACTCAGATACGCAGTATTTT. It codes for CASSQVTNSDTQYF.

V is TRBV2 and J is TRBJ2-3; tentatively, D is TRBD2 (6 bases). CDR1 SNHLY and CDR2 FYNNEI come from the germline V gene. V dropped 1 base and J dropped 9 bases, with 14 bases sitting between them. The CDR3 has 14 amino acids. The CDR3 DNA reads as TGTGCCAGCAGTGAAGGGGGGGAGTCCGACACGCAGTATTTT. It is translated as CASSEGGESDTQYF.

The V call is TRBV9, the J call TRBJ2-2, with 12 bases fitting TRBD1. With 0 bases clipped from V and 6 bases from J, the junction kept 9 bases outside the gene matches. Germline CDR1 reads SGDLS; CDR2 reads YYNGEE. This CDR3 has 18 residues. The CDR3 sequence: CASSVAGTGGASAGELFF. The CDR3 nucleotides are TGTGCCAGCAGCGTAGCGGGGACAGGGGGCGCATCCGCCGGGGAGCTGTTTTTT.

This clone has a single count. The genes are TRBV9 and TRBJ2-1; 11 bases are a match to TRBD1. The CDR3 loop spans 15 amino acids. The junction had 6 bases not matched to a gene; V was cut back by 3 bases and J by 7 bases. CDR1 and CDR2 (germline): SGDLS, YYNGEE. CDR3 nucleotides: TGTGCCAGCAGCGCGGGACAGGGGGTTGGAAATGAGCAGTTCTTC. This encodes CASSAGQGVGNEQFF.

The chain has TRBV6-1 and TRBJ2-7; a possible D gene is TRBD1 (5 bases). CDR1 MNHNS and CDR2 SASEGT come from the germline V gene. V gave up 2 bases and J gave up 4 bases, with 12 bases separating them. The CDR3 consists of 14 residues. Here the CDR3 reads CASSELRGPYEQYF. CDR3 nucleotides: TGTGCCAGCAGTGAATTAAGGGGTCCATACGAGCAGTACTTC.

The V and J genes are TRBV6-5 and TRBJ2-1, with D perhaps TRBD1 (5 bases). Trimming left V 5 bases short and J 7 bases short, with 6 bases between. The CDR3 runs to 11 residues. Germline loops: CDR1 MNHEY, CDR2 SVGAGI. The CDR3 coding sequence is TGTGCCAGCAGTCAGGGAAATGAGCAGTTCTTC. As protein: CASSQGNEQFF.